Below, one TCR beta chain is given with its context. Its antigen is as yet unknown. The assay was immunoSEQ multiplex PCR, and TCRdb's table has in-frame clones only and misses some. The data hold about 88,000 clones, with about 91% observed a single time. The CDR3 is made up of 15 amino acids. Germline V CDR1 and CDR2: SGHRS, YFSETQ. The ends were cut back, 4 bases at V and 4 bases at J, with 17 bases in the middle. The data were obtained in a study of graft-versus-host responses after intestinal transplantation. Study observations and caveats: The authors found GvH clones in recipient marrow, some appearing first in ileum or blood.

The starting material was unstimulated CD4+ T cells sorted from spleen or lymph node cells, obtained before transplant. The sequence derives from a human donor who was the organ donor for an intestinal transplant. This rearrangement joins TRBV5-1 to TRBJ2-5; TRBD1 is a possible D gene (5 bases). This chain's CDR3 is CASSPPRRVGETQYF. The CDR3 DNA reads TGCGCCAGCAGCCCCCCCCGCAGGGTTGGAGAGACCCAGTACTTC.